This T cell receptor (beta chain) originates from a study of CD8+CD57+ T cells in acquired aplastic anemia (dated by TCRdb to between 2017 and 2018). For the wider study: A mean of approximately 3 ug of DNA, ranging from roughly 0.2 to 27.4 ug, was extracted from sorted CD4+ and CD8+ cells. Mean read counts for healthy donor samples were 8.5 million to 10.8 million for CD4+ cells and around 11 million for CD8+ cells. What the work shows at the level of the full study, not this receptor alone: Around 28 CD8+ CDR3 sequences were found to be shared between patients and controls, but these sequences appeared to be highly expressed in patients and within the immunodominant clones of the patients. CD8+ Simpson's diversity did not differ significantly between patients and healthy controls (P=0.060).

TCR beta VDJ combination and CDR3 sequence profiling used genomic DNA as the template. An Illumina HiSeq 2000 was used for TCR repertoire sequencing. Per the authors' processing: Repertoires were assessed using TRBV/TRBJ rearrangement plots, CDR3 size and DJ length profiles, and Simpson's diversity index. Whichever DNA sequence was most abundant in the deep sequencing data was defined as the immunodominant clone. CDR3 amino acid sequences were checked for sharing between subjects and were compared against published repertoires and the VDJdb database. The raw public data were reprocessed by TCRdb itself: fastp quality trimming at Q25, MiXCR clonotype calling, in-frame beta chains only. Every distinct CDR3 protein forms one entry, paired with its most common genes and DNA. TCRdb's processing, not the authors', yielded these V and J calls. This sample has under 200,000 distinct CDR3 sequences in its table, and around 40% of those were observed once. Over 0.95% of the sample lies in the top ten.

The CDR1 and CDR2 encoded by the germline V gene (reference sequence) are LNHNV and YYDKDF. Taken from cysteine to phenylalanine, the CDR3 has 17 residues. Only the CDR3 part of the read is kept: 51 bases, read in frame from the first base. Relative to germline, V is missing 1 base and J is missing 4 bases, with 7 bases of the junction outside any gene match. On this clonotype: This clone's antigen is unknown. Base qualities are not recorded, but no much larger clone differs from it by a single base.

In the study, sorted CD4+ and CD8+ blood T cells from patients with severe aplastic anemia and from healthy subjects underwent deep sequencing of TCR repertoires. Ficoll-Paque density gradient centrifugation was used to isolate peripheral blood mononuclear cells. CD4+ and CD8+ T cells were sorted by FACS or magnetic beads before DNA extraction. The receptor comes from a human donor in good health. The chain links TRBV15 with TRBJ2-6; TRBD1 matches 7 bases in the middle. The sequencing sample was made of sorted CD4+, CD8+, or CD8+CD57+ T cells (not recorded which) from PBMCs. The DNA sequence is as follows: TGTGCCACCAGCAGAGGAGGCACAGGGGACGGGGCCAACGTCCTGACTTTC. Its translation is CATSRGGTGDGANVLTF.